The 28 T cell receptor beta chains presented below share a single source sample, sequenced in a study of cytotoxic CD8 clonotypes in ibrutinib-treated CLL. Sequenced by immunoSEQ multiplex PCR; TCRdb stores in-frame clones only, minus some. The data show fewer than 90,000 clones, roughly 72% seen once. Material: PBMCs, obtained after 12 months of ibrutinib treatment. These receptors all come from a human donor with chronic lymphocytic leukemia.

The count of this clone is one. The chain couples TRBV9 to TRBJ2-3; 7 bases are shared with TRBD2. The J segment lost 5 bases and the V segment lost 0 bases, leaving 3 bases of the junction unmatched. CDR1 and CDR2 from the germline V gene are SGDLS and YYNGEE. The CDR3 contains 14 residues. The CDR3 DNA sequence: TGTGCCAGCAGCGTAGATCCGGGGGGAGATACGCAGTATTTT. It encodes CASSVDPGGDTQYF. The variable domain in full, with the rest retrieved from reference TRBV9 and TRBJ2-3, is DSGVTQTPKHLITATGQRVTLRCSPRSGDLSVYWYQQSLDQGLQFLIQYYNGEERAKGNILERFSAQQFPDLHSELNLSSLELGDSALYFCASSVDPGGDTQYFGPGTRLTVL.

This chain joins TRBV7-7 and TRBJ2-1; 10 bases align to TRBD2. Germline CDR1 and CDR2: SSHAT and FNYEAQ (reference sequence). The CDR3 is 14 residues long. Trimming took 2 bases from V and 9 from J; bases not matched to a gene: 4. The CDR3 sequence is CASSLSGGASEQFF. The CDR3, as DNA: TGTGCCAGCAGCTTAAGCGGGGGGGCGAGTGAGCAGTTCTTC.

V gene TRBV7-8 combines with J gene TRBJ1-2; 8 positions agree with TRBD1. The V and J ends lost 0 bases and 2 bases, in that order; junction bases with no gene match: 2. The CDR3 runs to 15 residues. The germline CDR1 and CDR2 sequences are SGHVS and FQNEAQ. CDR3 in DNA: TGTGCCAGCAGCTTAGCGGGACAGGCGAACTATGGCTACACCTTC. Translation gives CASSLAGQANYGYTF. Complete variable domain (other parts from reference TRBV7-8 and TRBJ1-2): GAGVSQSPRYKVAKRGQDVALRCDPISGHVSLFWYQQALGQGPEFLTYFQNEAQLDKSGLPSDRFFAERPEGSVSTLKIQRTQQEDSAVYLCASSLAGQANYGYTFGSGTRLTVV.

The V and J genes are TRBV19 and TRBJ2-7; D remains unclear. The CDR3 has 13 amino acids. Germline lookup yields CDR1 LNHDA and CDR2 SQIVND (reference sequence). V was trimmed by 3 bases and J by 3 bases, leaving 9 bases between them. CDR3 nucleotide sequence: TGTGCCAGTAGTATGACGCGGAACTACGAGCAGTACTTC. Its translation: CASSMTRNYEQYF. Looking up the rest from reference TRBV19 and TRBJ2-7 gives the full variable domain: DGGITQSPKYLFRKEGQNVTLSCEQNLNHDAMYWYRQDPGQGLRLIYYSQIVNDFQKGDIAEGYSVSREKKESFPLTVTSAQKNPTAFYLCASSMTRNYEQYFGPGTRLTVT.

The gene calls are TRBV30 and TRBJ2-1; TRBD1 matches at 10 bases. Unmatched junction bases numbered 14, after V lost 3 bases and J lost 9 bases. Germline loops: CDR1 GTSNPN, CDR2 SVGIG (reference sequence). The CDR3 length is 16 residues. CDR3 protein: CAWRPPPGQGISEQFF. In DNA form, the CDR3 reads TGTGCCTGGAGGCCCCCTCCGGGACAGGGGATTAGTGAGCAGTTCTTC.

The chain has TRBV6-1 and TRBJ2-7; no firm D call. The CDR3 has 15 amino acids. CDR1 is MNHNS, CDR2 SASEGT, per germline. The V end was cut by 8 bases, the J end by 0 bases, with 17 bases between. The CDR3 reads CASELTDKSSYEQYF. The CDR3 DNA sequence: TGTGCCAGCGAATTGACGGATAAAAGCTCCTACGAGCAGTACTTC.

The V gene is TRBV9, the J gene TRBJ2-5; TRBD2 is a possible D gene (5 bases). CDR3 length: 13 residues. The germline gives CDR1 SGDLS, CDR2 YYNGEE. Trimming removed 3 bases at V and 0 bases at J, with 6 bases between. DNA for the CDR3: TGTGCCAGCAGCGCGCGGGACCAAGAGACCCAGTACTTC. Amino acid sequence: CASSARDQETQYF.

The chain joins TRBV7-3 to TRBJ2-1; no firm D call. The CDR3 extends over 13 amino acids. The germline V and J ends were trimmed by 2 bases and 9 bases, with 11 bases remaining between them. Germline-derived CDR1 and CDR2 are SGHTA and FQGTGA. The CDR3 loop is CASSLLGFPEQFF. As DNA, the CDR3 is TGTGCCAGCAGCTTACTAGGGTTCCCTGAGCAGTTCTTC.

This chain links TRBV7-2 with TRBJ1-5; D is ambiguous. The CDR3 is 13 amino acids. Germline CDR1 reads SGHTA; CDR2 reads FQGNSA. V dropped 3 bases and J dropped 7 bases, with 10 bases sitting between them. The CDR3 region has the DNA TGTGCCAGCAGCTTTAGTGATCAACAGCCCCAGCATTTT. It yields the protein CASSFSDQQPQHF.

This clone was observed once. The J gene is TRBJ2-5, the V gene TRBV7-2, with D perhaps given as TRBD1 or TRBD2 (5 bases each). V was pared by 0 bases and J by 1 base, with 9 bases between. The germline V gene encodes CDR1 SGHTA and CDR2 FQGNSA. The CDR3 consists of 15 residues. In DNA, the CDR3 is TGTGCCAGCAGCTTAGCTGCAGGGACCCAAGAGACCCAGTACTTC. Translating gives CASSLAAGTQETQYF.

The J gene is TRBJ2-7, the V gene TRBV29-1, with D hard to call. The CDR3 loop spans 11 amino acids. V lost 4 bases to trimming and J lost 1 base, with 5 bases between them. Germline CDR1 reads SQVTM; CDR2 reads ANQGSEA. CDR3 coding DNA: TGCAGCGTTGGCAGGTCCTACGAGCAGTACTTC. Its protein product is CSVGRSYEQYF.

In its sample, this clone was seen once. The chain recombines TRBV6-1 with TRBJ2-3; possible D gene TRBD2, 5 bases. V was shortened by 4 bases and J by 2 bases, with 10 bases between the two germline ends. This CDR3 region has 14 residues. Germline values: CDR1 MNHNS, CDR2 SASEGT. In DNA, the CDR3 is TGTGCCAGCAGTGCAGAGGGATACACAGATACGCAGTATTTT. Translating it yields CASSAEGYTDTQYF.

The V and J genes are TRBV19 and TRBJ1-4, with no clear D. The CDR3 is 13 residues long. V was pared by 8 bases and J by 3 bases, with 10 bases between. In germline, CDR1 is LNHDA, CDR2 SQIVND (reference sequence). CDR3 nucleotide sequence: TGTGCCAGTCAGGACCGACCTAATGAAAAACTGTTTTTT. This gives the protein CASQDRPNEKLFF. Supplemented by reference TRBV19 and TRBJ1-4, the full variable domain reads DGGITQSPKYLFRKEGQNVTLSCEQNLNHDAMYWYRQDPGQGLRLIYYSQIVNDFQKGDIAEGYSVSREKKESFPLTVTSAQKNPTAFYLCASQDRPNEKLFFGSGTQLSVL.

This sequence joins TRBV9 and TRBJ1-2, with 7 bases fitting TRBD1. The CDR3 sequence is 15 residues long. Per germline, CDR1 SGDLS and CDR2 YYNGEE. Unmatched junction bases numbered 7, after V lost 3 bases and J lost 2 bases. The CDR3 bases are TGTGCCAGCAGCGCTAGGACAGGTCCAAACTATGGCTACACCTTC. Translating gives CASSARTGPNYGYTF.

V and J are TRBV4-2 and TRBJ1-3; no firm D call. V lost 0 bases and J 5 bases, leaving 11 bases between the germline ends. Germline CDR1 LGHNA, CDR2 YNFKEQ. This CDR3 has 15 residues. The CDR3 DNA reads TGTGCCAGCAGCCAAGACGGCCCGCGGCGAAACACCATATATTTT. Its translation is CASSQDGPRRNTIYF.

V gene TRBV11-3 combines with J gene TRBJ2-3; no clear D gene. This CDR3 contains 13 residues. V lost 4 bases, J lost 2 bases, and 7 bases lay in between. The germline gives CDR1 SGHNT, CDR2 YENEEA. Here the CDR3 DNA reads TGTGCCAGCAGCTCGGAATACACAGATACGCAGTATTTT. Amino acids: CASSSEYTDTQYF. Together with reference TRBV11-3 and TRBJ2-3, the CDR3 gives the full variable domain: EAGVVQSPRYKIIEKKQPVAFWCNPISGHNTLYWYLQNLGQGPELLIRYENEEAVDDSQLPKDRFSAERLKGVDSTLKIQPAELGDSAVYLCASSSEYTDTQYFGPGTRLTVL.

The chain recombines TRBV30 with TRBJ2-1; D call uncertain. This CDR3 has 14 residues. Trimming removed 8 bases from V and 8 bases from J, with 22 bases in between. CDR1 is GTSNPN, CDR2 SVGIG, per germline (reference sequence). For the CDR3, the DNA is TGTGCCGTAGGAGCCTCGGACCCTTACGATGAGCAGTTCTTC. This translates into CAVGASDPYDEQFF.

This clone was observed a few times. The V and J genes are TRBV4-1 and TRBJ1-5; 8 bases are a match to TRBD1. CDR3 length equals 15 residues. Germline CDR1 is MGHRA and CDR2 is YSYEKL. The junction had 4 bases not matched to a gene; V was cut back by 2 bases and J by 4 bases. The CDR3 here is CASSQNRGANQPQHF. CDR3 in DNA: TGCGCCAGCAGCCAAAACAGGGGGGCAAATCAGCCCCAGCATTTT.

V gene TRBV4-3 combines with J gene TRBJ1-3; D remains unclear. V was shortened by 1 base and J by 2 bases, with 9 bases between the two germline ends. CDR3 length: 15 amino acids. CDR1 and CDR2 (germline): LGHNA, YSLEER. This CDR3 reads CASSQVVGAGNTIYF. The CDR3 nucleotides are TGCGCCAGCAGCCAAGTCGTGGGAGCTGGAAACACCATATATTTT.

The rearrangement joins TRBV6-1 to TRBJ1-5; maybe TRBD1 (5 bases). The V end was cut by 6 bases, the J end by 9 bases, with 21 bases between. Germline V CDR1 and CDR2: MNHNS, SASEGT. The CDR3 runs 15 residues. CDR3 loop: CASSAGTRRELPQHF. CDR3 DNA sequence: TGTGCCAGCAGCGCCGGGACTCGAAGGGAGTTGCCCCAGCATTTT.

The chain carries TRBV7-8 and TRBJ1-4; 7 bases align to TRBD1. V lost 7 bases to trimming and J lost 3 bases; unmatched junction nucleotides: 8. CDR1 is SGHVS, CDR2 FQNEAQ, per germline. This CDR3 spans 15 amino acids. The CDR3 is CASTKDRVPNEKLFF. The CDR3 region has the DNA TGTGCCAGCACCAAAGACAGGGTTCCTAATGAAAAACTGTTTTTT.

The chain recombines TRBV18 with TRBJ1-1; D is perhaps TRBD1 (5 bases). CDR3 length: 16 amino acids. The germline CDR1 and CDR2 sequences are KGHSH and LQKENI. V shed 5 bases and J shed 0 bases, with 16 bases lying between them. CDR3 DNA: TGTGCCAGCTCATCCCCAACTGGAGGGGTGAACACTGAAGCTTTCTTT. Its translation is CASSSPTGGVNTEAFF.

This clone was picked up one time. The chain uses TRBV5-1 and TRBJ2-2; D unresolved. CDR1 SGHRS and CDR2 YFSETQ come from the germline V gene. This CDR3 region has 12 residues. With 3 bases removed from V and 3 bases from J, the gap between germline ends came to 3 bases. The CDR3 is CASSYDTGELFF. For the CDR3, the DNA is TGCGCCAGCAGCTACGACACCGGGGAGCTGTTTTTT.

This chain uses TRBV10-2 with TRBJ1-2; TRBD1 matches at 7 bases. The CDR3 runs 14 residues. Germline CDR1 is WSHSY and CDR2 is SAAADI. Trimming removed 7 bases from V and 8 bases from J; junction bases left unmatched: 13. The CDR3 DNA sequence: TGCGCCAGCACAGGACAGGTCCTCGGTTGGGGCTACACCTTC. Translation gives CASTGQVLGWGYTF.

This clone came up once. The chain joins TRBV30 to TRBJ2-1, with D perhaps matching TRBD2 (6 bases). V was clipped by 3 bases and J by 8 bases, with 11 bases between them. From germline, CDR1 is GTSNPN and CDR2 SVGIG (reference sequence). The CDR3 runs 12 residues. The CDR3 nucleotides read TGTGCCTGGAGAGGAGGGAACCATGAGCAGTTCTTC. Its translation is CAWRGGNHEQFF.

CDR3 DNA: TGTGCCAGCAGCGTAAACAGCGTATTGAACACTGAAGCTTTCTTT. The encoded protein is CASSVNSVLNTEAFF. The rearrangement links TRBV9 to TRBJ1-1; D not resolved. V was pared by 1 base and J by 0 bases, with 10 bases between. This CDR3 has 15 amino acids. Germline V gene lookup returns CDR1 SGDLS and CDR2 YYNGEE.

The chain employs TRBV19 and TRBJ2-2; D remains ambiguous. The CDR3 loop spans 12 amino acids. The V gene lost 6 bases and the J gene lost 4 bases, with 6 bases spanning the gap. Germline CDR1 and CDR2: LNHDA and SQIVND (reference sequence). The CDR3 DNA reads as TGTGCCAGTAGAGCCAGCACCGGGGAGCTGTTTTTT. It codes for CASRASTGELFF.

The CDR3 sequence: CASSTGAGQFLTGELFF. CDR3 sequence (DNA): TGTGCCAGTAGTACCGGCGCAGGGCAGTTTTTGACCGGGGAGCTGTTTTTT. The gene calls are TRBV19 and TRBJ2-2, with a possible D match to TRBD1 (5 bases). With 4 bases removed from V and 5 bases from J, the gap between germline ends came to 20 bases. The CDR3 consists of 17 residues. CDR1 is LNHDA, CDR2 SQIVND, per germline (reference sequence).